The 11 T cell receptor beta chains below were found in one sample sequenced in a study of cytomegalovirus exposure and HLA in healthy donors. Using immunoSEQ multiplex PCR, the repertoire was profiled, and TCRdb retains in-frame clones only, with some absent. The sample consists of fewer than 95,000 clones, about 93% of them appearing once. The sample was PBMCs. All receptors come from a woman younger than 35 in good health and CMV-seronegative.

The CDR3 loop reads CASKAGASSDTQYF. The CDR3 DNA is TGTGCCAGCAAGGCGGGGGCGAGCTCAGATACGCAGTATTTT. This chain uses TRBV6-1 with TRBJ2-3; TRBD2 is a possible D gene (7 bases). Germline V gene lookup returns CDR1 MNHNS and CDR2 SASEGT. The CDR3 consists of 14 residues. V lost 7 bases to trimming and J lost 4 bases, with 15 bases between them.

The chain is built from TRBV10-3 and TRBJ1-4, with D possibly matching TRBD1 (5 bases). This CDR3 comprises 13 residues. V lost 0 bases and J lost 8, with 7 bases in between. Germline V gives CDR1 ENHRY, CDR2 SYGVKD. The CDR3 region is CAISESDREKLFF. The CDR3 DNA reads TGTGCCATCAGTGAGTCCGACAGAGAAAAACTGTTTTTT.

The rearrangement links TRBV28 to TRBJ2-5; perhaps TRBD2 as D (5 bases). This CDR3 has 12 amino acids. V lost 5 bases to trimming and J lost 11 bases, with 15 bases between them. The V gene's germline CDR1 is MDHEN and CDR2 SYDVKM. CDR3 DNA sequence: TGTGCCAGCAGTCCGAGAGAATGGGAGCAGTACTTC. The encoded protein is CASSPREWEQYF.

This chain links TRBV6-5 with TRBJ2-7; 7 positions match TRBD1. CDR3 length: 15 amino acids. The V segment lost 6 bases and the J segment 3 bases; nucleotides outside the gene matches: 11. Germline V gives CDR1 MNHEY, CDR2 SVGAGI. CDR3 in amino acids: CASRPSGTVYYEQYF. CDR3 coding DNA: TGTGCCAGCAGACCTTCCGGGACAGTCTACTACGAGCAGTACTTC.

The chain joins TRBV7-2 to TRBJ1-2; D may be TRBD1 (6 bases). Germline CDR1 is SGHTA and CDR2 is FQGNSA. This CDR3 comprises 13 residues. V lost 3 bases and J lost 5, with 10 bases in between. The CDR3 DNA follows: TGTGCCAGCAGCTTCCGACAGGTTTATGGCTACACCTTC. Its translation: CASSFRQVYGYTF.

This sequence joins TRBV9 and TRBJ2-6; D call uncertain. V was clipped by 5 bases and J by 3 bases, with 6 bases between them. The CDR3 spans 13 residues. Germline V gives CDR1 SGDLS, CDR2 YYNGEE. CDR3 sequence reads: CASRTIGANVLTF. CDR3 coding DNA: TGTGCCAGCAGGACAATTGGGGCCAACGTCCTGACTTTC.

This clone was picked up one time. The V call is TRBV5-4, the J call TRBJ1-2; D not certain. V was pared by 2 bases and J by 4 bases, with 12 bases between. The CDR3 spans 14 residues. CDR1 and CDR2 (germline): SGHNT, YYREEE (reference sequence). DNA for the CDR3: TGTGCCAGCAGCTTCCGAGCGACTGGCTATGGCTACACCTTC. This sequence encodes CASSFRATGYGYTF.

This clone was seen only once. The chain links TRBV5-4 to TRBJ2-5, with TRBD2 as a possible D gene (6 bases). V lost 4 bases and J lost 3, with 13 bases in between. This CDR3 has 14 amino acids. Germline assignment: CDR1 SGHNT and CDR2 YYREEE (reference sequence). CDR3 region: CASSPGGGKETQYF. For the CDR3, the DNA is TGTGCCAGCAGCCCCGGGGGAGGCAAAGAGACCCAGTACTTC. The full variable domain, with the rest looked up from reference TRBV5-4 and TRBJ2-5, is ETGVTQSPTHLIKTRGQQVTLRCSSQSGHNTVSWYQQALGQGPQFIFQYYREEENGRGNFPPRFSGLQFPNYSSELNVNALELDDSALYLCASSPGGGKETQYFGPGTRLLVL.

This rearrangement joins TRBV28 to TRBJ2-1; perhaps TRBD1 as D (5 bases). The CDR3 is 15 amino acids. Germline-derived CDR1 and CDR2 are MDHEN and SYDVKM. Deletions cut 4 bases from V and 0 bases from J, with 10 bases between. CDR3 residues: CASSSQGVSYNEQFF. The CDR3 DNA follows: TGTGCCAGCAGTTCCCAGGGCGTCTCCTACAATGAGCAGTTCTTC. Complete variable domain (other parts from reference TRBV28 and TRBJ2-1): DVKVTQSSRYLVKRTGEKVFLECVQDMDHENMFWYRQDPGLGLRLIYFSYDVKMKEKGDIPEGYSVSREKKERFSLILESASTNQTSMYLCASSSQGVSYNEQFFGPGTRLTVL.

J is TRBJ1-6 and V is TRBV2; the D is unclear. This CDR3 region has 14 residues. Germline assignment: CDR1 SNHLY and CDR2 FYNNEI. The V and J ends lost 4 bases and 7 bases respectively, with 11 bases between them. CDR3 residues: CASSVGVRNSPLHF. The CDR3 DNA reads as TGTGCCAGCAGTGTCGGGGTAAGGAATTCACCCCTCCACTTT.

The chain is built from TRBV18 and TRBJ2-7; D call uncertain. V was cut by 3 bases and J by 3 bases, with 15 bases left in between. Germline V gene sequence: CDR1 KGHSH, CDR2 LQKENI. The CDR3 sequence is 15 residues long. As DNA, the CDR3 is TGTGCCAGCTCACCCGGAGTTGGAAGAGACTACGAGCAGTACTTC. It translates to CASSPGVGRDYEQYF.